These T cell receptor beta chains were read from a single sample in a study of T cells in narcolepsy. Measured with immunoSEQ multiplex PCR; TCRdb has only the in-frame clones, and not every one. This table has over 30,000 clones, less than 85% appearing once. Sequencing used CD45RA- memory CD4+ T cells from PBMCs. These receptors came from a human donor with narcolepsy. The CDR3 runs from the conserved cysteine through the conserved F or W. D genes are given only for firm matches. Rows give clone size only sometimes, using once, few, many, or a class for an expanded clone.

size	V	D	J	DNA	CDR3
once	TRBV30	-	TRBJ1-2	TGTGCCTGGAGTGGCCCCGACAGAGCCAGACCCTATGGCTACACCTTC	CAWSGPDRARPYGYTF
-	TRBV7-6	-	TRBJ1-3	TGTGCCAGCAGCCCCTTTAGCGGGGGGCCCGGAAACACCATATATTTT	CASSPFSGGPGNTIYF
-	TRBV2	TRBD1	TRBJ1-2	TGTGCCAGCAGCCTCGACAGGGTCTATGGCTACACCTTC	CASSLDRVYGYTF
once	TRBV18	TRBD1	TRBJ1-2	TGTGCCAGCTCACCGGCCGCGGGACAGCAGAACTATGGCTACACCTTC	CASSPAAGQQNYGYTF
few	TRBV4-1	-	TRBJ2-7	TGCGCCAGCAGCCATCCTTCCCGGGGCCGCTACGAGCAGTACTTC	CASSHPSRGRYEQYF
-	TRBV10-3	TRBD1	TRBJ1-2	TGTGCCATCACTGCTAGGACAGGGGGGGACTATGGCTACACCTTC	CAITARTGGDYGYTF
few	TRBV19	-	TRBJ2-4	TGTGCCAGTAAGGGCGACAAAAACATTCAGTACTTC	CASKGDKNIQYF
-	TRBV6-6	-	TRBJ1-1	TGTGCCGGCCGAAACGGGGGGAACACTGAAGCTTTCTTT	CAGRNGGNTEAFF
once	TRBV5-1	TRBD1	TRBJ1-4	TGCGCCAGCACCCGGGACAGCCAGGCTAATGAAAAACTGTTTTTT	CASTRDSQANEKLFF
-	TRBV10-3	-	TRBJ1-5	TGTGCCATCAGCGGACAAAATCAGCCCCAGCATTTT	CAISGQNQPQHF
-	TRBV4-2	-	TRBJ1-1	TGTGCCAGCAGCCAAGTGGCAGGGCGGAACACTGAAGCTTTCTTT	CASSQVAGRNTEAFF
-	TRBV5-8	TRBD1	TRBJ1-5	TGTGCCAGCAGCCCCGGACAGGGGCCTAGCAATCAGCCCCAGCATTTT	CASSPGQGPSNQPQHF
-	TRBV5-1	TRBD1	TRBJ1-4	TGCGCCAGCAGCCAATCACAGGGGAGTGCTAATGAAAAACTGTTTTTT	CASSQSQGSANEKLFF
-	TRBV2	-	TRBJ1-6	TGTGCCAGCAGCCAACTCGGAACTAATTCACCCCTCCACTTT	CASSQLGTNSPLHF
-	TRBV23-1	TRBD1	TRBJ1-3	TGCGCCAGCGCTCATCTACCCATATCCCCTATAACCCGACTGACAGGGCCTGGAAACACCATATATTTT	CASAHLPISPITRLTGPGNTIYF
-	TRBV5-1	-	TRBJ2-2	TGCGCCAGCAGCTTGGAAGATACCGGGGAGCTGTTTTTT	CASSLEDTGELFF
few	TRBV6-1	TRBD1	TRBJ2-2	TGTGCCAGCAGTGTCGGGACAGGGGGCGCCGGGGAGCTGTTTTTT	CASSVGTGGAGELFF
-	TRBV28	-	TRBJ1-3	TGTGCCAGCAGTTTTGGGAAAAACACCATATATTTT	CASSFGKNTIYF
-	TRBV4-2	TRBD2	TRBJ2-2	TGTGCCAGCAGCCAAGAAGTAGCGGGGGGTAACACCGGGGAGCTGTTTTTT	CASSQEVAGGNTGELFF
-	TRBV9	-	TRBJ2-2	TGTGCCAGCAGCTTAAAACAGGGTTCCGGGGAGCTGTTTTTT	CASSLKQGSGELFF
-	TRBV19	-	TRBJ1-2	TGTGCCAGTACCTCCTGGGCCGGGGAAAACTATGGCTACACCTTC	CASTSWAGENYGYTF
-	TRBV5-4	TRBD2	TRBJ2-1	TGTGCCAGCAGCTCGGGACTAGCGGGGGGTAACAATGAGCAGTTCTTC	CASSSGLAGGNNEQFF
-	TRBV5-6	TRBD1	TRBJ1-4	TGTGCCAGCAGCCTACAGGGGGGTTTTGAAAAACTGTTTTTT	CASSLQGGFEKLFF
few	TRBV6-4	TRBD2	TRBJ2-1	TGTGCCAGCAGTGCCGTAGCGGGGTTGAAGGGTGAGCAGTTCTTC	CASSAVAGLKGEQFF